This T cell receptor beta chain was recovered during a study of cytomegalovirus exposure and HLA in healthy donors. Points from the study as a whole: A later analysis reportedly identified an Asian-associated ancestry cluster as carrying fewer N-insertions than the approximately 670-donor mean. An analysis was carried out at a later point. It showed that HLA-associated TCR beta chains were more clonally expanded than equally common non-associated chains. Reportedly, cytomegalovirus status was diagnosed with high sensitivity and specificity.

In the case of this clone: Its target is not known.

Donors were nominally healthy when sampled, though unrecorded immune exposures were likely. The PCR was carried out with 60 Vbeta primers and 13 Jbeta primers. Measured with immunoSEQ multiplex PCR; TCRdb has only the in-frame clones, and not every one. The sample has about 52,000 clones; around three fifths are singletons. Sequencing used PBMCs. The receptor was derived from a human donor in good health.

CDR3 nucleotide sequence: TGTGCCAGCAGCCAAGTTCCAGGGGCTGGCACAGATACGCAGTATTTT. It codes for CASSQVPGAGTDTQYF. This chain uses TRBV14 with TRBJ2-3; weak D call: TRBD1 (6 bases). Trimming shortened V by 1 base and J by 1 base, and 12 bases separated the two germline ends. The CDR3 length is 16 residues. Germline V gives CDR1 SGHDN, CDR2 FVKESK.